The clone carrying this T cell receptor beta chain has only one observation. The entry originates in a study of identifying expanded T cells in peripheral blood. Produced via immunoSEQ multiplex PCR; TCRdb's table is partial and in-frame only. The data contain around 100,000 clones, around 88% of them singletons. The sample consisted of blood. The TCR sequence derives from a person aged 18 to 75 in good health.

The CDR3 sequence: CASSVEGAPTYEQYF. For the CDR3, the DNA is TGTGCCAGCAGCGTAGAGGGAGCGCCCACCTACGAGCAGTACTTC. The chain couples TRBV9 to TRBJ2-7; D perhaps matches TRBD2 (5 bases). Germline CDR1 SGDLS, CDR2 YYNGEE. Trimming pared 0 bases from V and 2 bases from J, leaving 12 bases between. CDR3 size: 15 residues.